A selection of T cell receptor beta chains follows, all from one sample in a study of cytomegalovirus exposure and HLA in healthy donors. Only in-frame clones appear in the TCRdb table, and some are missing; sequencing was by immunoSEQ multiplex PCR. The table lists around 150,000 clones, roughly 81% of them singletons. The specimen was PBMCs. All receptors come from a woman in her forties or fifties in good health and CMV-seronegative. CDR3s include the opening cysteine and the closing phenylalanine or tryptophan. D genes are given only for firm matches. The listing skips clone size in some rows; elsewhere it reads once, few, many or a size class.

D	size	J	V	CDR3	DNA
TRBD2	few	TRBJ2-7	TRBV27	CASKTSVGSYEQYF	TGTGCCAGCAAAACTAGCGTCGGGTCCTACGAGCAGTACTTC
-	-	TRBJ1-1	TRBV11-3	CASSSRGGTEAFF	TGTGCCAGCAGCTCCCGGGGTGGGACTGAAGCTTTCTTT
TRBD2	-	TRBJ2-3	TRBV9	CASSVSLGGSFTDTQYF	TGTGCCAGCAGCGTGTCCCTGGGCGGGAGTTTTACAGATACGCAGTATTTT
-	-	TRBJ1-1	TRBV18	CASSPLGRGMNTEAFF	TGTGCCAGCTCACCTCTAGGCAGGGGCATGAACACTGAAGCTTTCTTT
-	-	TRBJ2-5	TRBV30	CAWSEGESVETQYF	TGTGCCTGGAGTGAGGGAGAGTCTGTGGAGACCCAGTACTTC
TRBD2	-	TRBJ2-1	TRBV4-2	CASSPYEGLAGGRDEQFF	TGTGCCAGCAGCCCCTACGAGGGACTAGCGGGGGGGCGCGATGAGCAGTTCTTC
TRBD2	once	TRBJ2-7	TRBV15	CATSSMRGGEQYF	TGTGCCACCAGCAGCATGCGGGGGGGCGAGCAGTACTTC
-	-	TRBJ1-1	TRBV29-1	CSVDPTSSLGNTEAFF	TGCAGCGTTGATCCGACGAGCTCTCTAGGGAACACTGAAGCTTTCTTT
-	-	TRBJ1-2	TRBV30	CALLGRVDYGYTF	TGTGCCTTACTGGGGAGGGTAGACTATGGCTACACCTTC
-	-	TRBJ1-1	TRBV4-3	CASSLDAEGNTEAFF	TGCGCCAGCAGCCTCGACGCGGAGGGGAACACTGAAGCTTTCTTT
TRBD2	-	TRBJ2-5	TRBV7-9	CASSPSGEETQYF	TGTGCCAGCAGCCCGAGCGGGGAAGAGACCCAGTACTTC
-	-	TRBJ1-1	TRBV7-8	CASSLRGNTEAFF	TGTGCCAGCAGCTTAAGAGGGAACACTGAAGCTTTCTTT
-	-	TRBJ1-1	TRBV28	CASSLVARAEAFF	TGTGCCAGCAGTTTAGTGGCCAGGGCTGAAGCTTTCTTT
TRBD1	-	TRBJ1-4	TRBV29-1	CSVPTGGDEKLFF	TGCAGCGTTCCAACAGGGGGGGATGAAAAACTGTTTTTT
TRBD1	few	TRBJ1-3	TRBV4-2	CASSQDRGQGSSGNTIYF	TGTGCCAGCAGCCAAGATCGGGGACAGGGGAGCTCTGGAAACACCATATATTTT
TRBD2	-	TRBJ2-5	TRBV29-1	CSVEDPGGRRGEQYF	TGCAGCGTTGAAGACCCCGGCGGGAGAAGAGGGGAGCAGTACTTC
-	-	TRBJ2-5	TRBV7-2	CASSQTLGGQETQYF	TGTGCCAGCAGCCAAACGCTGGGGGGCCAAGAGACCCAGTACTTC
-	-	TRBJ1-2	TRBV28	CASSSTGTTF	TGTGCCAGCAGTTCGACGGGTACCACCTTC
-	few	TRBJ2-7	TRBV5-1	CASSLEAVGGEQYF	TGCGCCAGCAGCTTGGAGGCCGTGGGAGGCGAGCAGTACTTC
-	few	TRBJ2-5	TRBV7-2	CASSLGQVRETQYF	TGTGCCAGCAGCTTAGGTCAGGTTCGTGAGACCCAGTACTTC
TRBD1	-	TRBJ2-1	TRBV28	CASVRGTGVRSSYNEQFF	TGTGCCTCTGTCCGCGGGACAGGAGTGAGAAGCTCCTACAATGAGCAGTTCTTC
-	-	TRBJ1-1	TRBV7-9	CASSFRTDTEAFF	TGTGCCAGCAGCTTCAGGACAGACACTGAAGCTTTCTTT
TRBD1	-	TRBJ1-1	TRBV11-2	CASSFDRATEAFF	TGTGCCAGCAGCTTTGACAGGGCCACTGAAGCTTTCTTT
-	-	TRBJ1-4	TRBV19	CASRARTTNEKLFF	TGTGCCAGTAGGGCCAGAACAACTAATGAAAAACTGTTTTTT
TRBD1	few	TRBJ1-1	TRBV6-1	CASSEGTGGFTEAFF	TGTGCCAGCAGTGAAGGTACAGGGGGTTTCACTGAAGCTTTCTTT
TRBD1	-	TRBJ1-2	TRBV5-5	CASSLLGQGLFDGYTF	TGTGCCAGCAGCTTGTTGGGACAGGGGTTATTCGATGGCTACACCTTC
TRBD2	-	TRBJ2-1	TRBV9	CASSGGGGTSGSKGNEQFF	TGTGCCAGCAGCGGGGGAGGTGGGACTAGCGGGAGTAAGGGGAATGAGCAGTTCTTC
TRBD1	-	TRBJ1-2	TRBV29-1	CSATGTDYGYTF	TGCAGCGCCACCGGGACAGACTATGGCTACACCTTC
-	-	TRBJ2-1	TRBV7-2	CASSLGPYFQAQFF	TGTGCCAGCAGCTTAGGGCCCTACTTCCAGGCGCAGTTCTTC
-	-	TRBJ1-1	TRBV19	CASSYTANTEAFF	TGTGCCAGTAGTTATACAGCGAACACTGAAGCTTTCTTT
-	few	TRBJ2-6	TRBV6-1	CASSEEGGGANVLTF	TGTGCCAGCAGTGAGGAAGGGGGAGGGGCCAACGTCCTGACTTTC
-	-	TRBJ1-2	TRBV7-2	CASSLDIAGLRSGYTF	TGTGCCAGCAGCTTAGACATTGCGGGACTCCGGAGTGGCTACACCTTC
-	-	TRBJ1-2	TRBV5-6	CASSSDGTRLTTNYGYTF	TGTGCCAGCAGCTCAGACGGGACACGACTTACTACAAACTATGGCTACACCTTC
-	-	TRBJ1-2	TRBV6-6	CASIGTSTNYGYTF	TGTGCCAGCATAGGGACTTCCACTAACTATGGCTACACCTTC
-	-	TRBJ2-5	TRBV7-2	CASSFQGGSGETQYF	TGTGCCAGCAGCTTTCAGGGGGGTTCGGGAGAGACCCAGTACTTC
-	-	TRBJ1-1	TRBV19	CASSIREKPFF	TGTGCCAGTAGTATCCGGGAAAAACCATTCTTT
-	-	TRBJ2-1	TRBV7-9	CSSSWLNEQFF	TGTTCCAGCAGCTGGCTTAATGAGCAGTTCTTC
-	-	TRBJ1-1	TRBV4-1	CASSQGQQGTTEAFF	TGCGCCAGCAGCCAAGGGCAACAGGGAACCACTGAAGCTTTCTTT
-	few	TRBJ1-3	TRBV9	CASSTGTHYLGNTIYF	TGTGCCAGCAGCACCGGGACTCATTATCTAGGAAACACCATATATTTT
TRBD1	few	TRBJ1-4	TRBV6-6	CATQQGINEKLFF	TGTGCCACACAACAGGGGATTAATGAAAAACTGTTTTTT
-	few	TRBJ1-1	TRBV6-5	CASSYSRTVNTEAFF	TGTGCCAGCAGTTACTCGAGGACAGTGAACACTGAAGCTTTCTTT
TRBD2	few	TRBJ2-7	TRBV9	CASSVGDSGTYEQYF	TGTGCCAGCAGCGTAGGTGATAGCGGGACCTACGAGCAGTACTTC
-	-	TRBJ1-1	TRBV4-1	CASSQDSQSPTEAFF	TGCGCCAGCAGCCAAGATTCCCAGTCCCCCACTGAAGCTTTCTTT
-	-	TRBJ2-7	TRBV7-2	CASSLSREYEQYF	TGTGCCAGCAGCCTATCGCGGGAATACGAGCAGTACTTC
-	once	TRBJ1-2	TRBV27	CASRKTRNQAGYTF	TGTGCCAGCAGGAAGACAAGGAACCAGGCGGGCTACACCTTC
TRBD1	-	TRBJ2-1	TRBV6-4	CASRQTGGLRDEQFF	TGTGCCAGCCGGCAAACAGGGGGCCTTCGCGATGAGCAGTTCTTC
-	-	TRBJ2-2	TRBV29-1	CSVVPGGGNTGELFF	TGCAGCGTTGTACCAGGAGGAGGAAACACCGGGGAGCTGTTTTTT
TRBD2	once	TRBJ2-1	TRBV11-3	CASSLGLADSYNEQFF	TGTGCCAGCAGCTTGGGGCTAGCGGACTCCTACAATGAGCAGTTCTTC